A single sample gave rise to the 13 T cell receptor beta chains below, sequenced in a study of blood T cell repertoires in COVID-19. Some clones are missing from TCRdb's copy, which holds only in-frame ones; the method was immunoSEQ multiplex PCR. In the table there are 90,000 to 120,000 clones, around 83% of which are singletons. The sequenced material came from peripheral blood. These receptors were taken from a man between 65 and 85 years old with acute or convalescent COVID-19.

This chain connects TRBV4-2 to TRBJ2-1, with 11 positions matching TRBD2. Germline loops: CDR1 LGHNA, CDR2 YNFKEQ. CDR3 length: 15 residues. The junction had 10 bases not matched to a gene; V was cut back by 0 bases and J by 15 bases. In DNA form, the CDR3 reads TGTGCCAGCAGCCAAGATCAGGCTAGCGGGGGGTTTCTGTTCTTC. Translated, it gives CASSQDQASGGFLFF.

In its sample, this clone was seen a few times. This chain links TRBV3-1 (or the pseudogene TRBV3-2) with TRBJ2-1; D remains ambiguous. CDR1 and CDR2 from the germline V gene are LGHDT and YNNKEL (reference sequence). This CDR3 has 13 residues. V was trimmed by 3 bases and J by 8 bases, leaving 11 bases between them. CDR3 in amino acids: CASSQPVVDEQFF. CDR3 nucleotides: TGTGCCAGCAGCCAGCCAGTTGTGGATGAGCAGTTCTTC.

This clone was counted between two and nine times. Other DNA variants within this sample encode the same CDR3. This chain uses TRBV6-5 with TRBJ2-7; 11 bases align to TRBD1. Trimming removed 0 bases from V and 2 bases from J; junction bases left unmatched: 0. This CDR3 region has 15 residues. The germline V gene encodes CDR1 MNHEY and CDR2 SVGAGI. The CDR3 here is CASSYSGQGAYEQYF. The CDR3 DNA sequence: TGTGCCAGCAGTTACTCGGGACAGGGGGCCTACGAGCAGTACTTC.

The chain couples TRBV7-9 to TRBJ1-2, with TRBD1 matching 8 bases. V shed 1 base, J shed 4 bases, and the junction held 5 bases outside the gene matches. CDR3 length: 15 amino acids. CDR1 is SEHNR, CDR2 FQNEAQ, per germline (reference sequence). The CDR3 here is CASSLDGQGLYGYTF. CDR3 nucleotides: TGTGCCAGCAGCTTAGACGGACAGGGCCTCTATGGCTACACCTTC.

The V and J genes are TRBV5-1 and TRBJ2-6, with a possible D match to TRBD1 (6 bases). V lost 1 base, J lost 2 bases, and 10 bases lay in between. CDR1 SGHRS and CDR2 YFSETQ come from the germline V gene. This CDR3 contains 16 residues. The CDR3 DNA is TGCGCCAGCAGCTTGTCGCCAGGGGCTGGGGCCAACGTCCTGACTTTC. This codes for CASSLSPGAGANVLTF.

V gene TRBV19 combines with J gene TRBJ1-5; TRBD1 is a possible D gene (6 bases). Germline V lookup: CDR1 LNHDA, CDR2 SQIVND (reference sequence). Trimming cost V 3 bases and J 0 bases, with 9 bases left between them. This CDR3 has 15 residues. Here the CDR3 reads CASSIQGHSNQPQHF. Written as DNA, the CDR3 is TGTGCCAGTAGTATCCAGGGACATAGCAATCAGCCCCAGCATTTT.

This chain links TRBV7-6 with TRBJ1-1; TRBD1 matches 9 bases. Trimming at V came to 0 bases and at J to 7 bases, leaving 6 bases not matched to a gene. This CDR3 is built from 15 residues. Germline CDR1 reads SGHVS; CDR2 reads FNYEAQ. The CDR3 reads CASSLALQGASEAFF. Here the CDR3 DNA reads TGTGCCAGCAGCTTAGCGCTACAGGGGGCCAGTGAAGCTTTCTTT.

The chain's CDR3 is CATTPGTANYGYTF. The CDR3 bases are TGTGCCACCACTCCCGGGACAGCTAACTATGGCTACACCTTC. This chain connects TRBV19 to TRBJ1-2; the match to TRBD1 covers 7 bases. The CDR3 covers 14 residues. CDR1 is LNHDA and CDR2 is SQIVND in the germline V gene (reference sequence). The trim removed 10 bases at V and 0 bases at J, leaving 8 bases unmatched.

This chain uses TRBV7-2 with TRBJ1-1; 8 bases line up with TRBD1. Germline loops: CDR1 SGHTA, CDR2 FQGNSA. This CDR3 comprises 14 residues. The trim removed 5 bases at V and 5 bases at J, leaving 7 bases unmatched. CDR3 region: CASSPRTGRTEAFF. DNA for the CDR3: TGTGCCAGCAGCCCCCGGACAGGGCGGACTGAAGCTTTCTTT.

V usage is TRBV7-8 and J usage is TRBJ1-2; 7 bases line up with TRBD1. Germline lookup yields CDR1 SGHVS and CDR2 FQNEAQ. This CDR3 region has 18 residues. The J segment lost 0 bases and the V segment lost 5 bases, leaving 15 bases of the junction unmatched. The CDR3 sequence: CASSKGDSVTAANYGYTF. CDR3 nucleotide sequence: TGTGCCAGCAGCAAGGGGGACAGTGTAACTGCCGCTAACTATGGCTACACCTTC.

CDR3 nucleotides: TGTGCCAGCAGTTACTCAACAGGCCATCGCGAGCAGTACTTC. As protein: CASSYSTGHREQYF. The chain uses TRBV6-5 and TRBJ2-7, with D perhaps TRBD1 (5 bases). V was pared by 0 bases and J by 6 bases, with 12 bases between. Germline assignment: CDR1 MNHEY and CDR2 SVGAGI. The CDR3 extends over 14 amino acids.

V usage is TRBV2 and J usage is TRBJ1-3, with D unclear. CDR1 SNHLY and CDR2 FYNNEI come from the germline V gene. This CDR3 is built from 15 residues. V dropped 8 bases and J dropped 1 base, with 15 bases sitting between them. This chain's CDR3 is CASCSGPGSGNTIYF. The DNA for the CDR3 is TGTGCCAGCTGTTCAGGCCCTGGGTCTGGAAACACCATATATTTT.

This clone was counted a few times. The CDR3 coding sequence is TGTGCCAGCCTGGAGGGAGGGGGACCTCTCGAGCAGTACTTC. Translating gives CASLEGGGPLEQYF. The chain combines TRBV6-5 with TRBJ2-7; a weak D match, TRBD2 (7 bases). CDR1 and CDR2 (germline): MNHEY, SVGAGI. The CDR3 contains 14 residues. V lost 8 bases and J lost 6, with 20 bases in between.